Listed below are T cell receptor beta chains from one sample, sequenced in a study of T-cell memory formation after mild COVID-19. A single record per CDR3 protein comes from TCRdb applying MiXCR to the 5' RACE reads. The data show about 360,000 distinct CDR3 sequences, around 15% seen once. Sequencing was performed on PBMCs or a T cell subset sorted from them (not recorded which). These receptor sequences come from a man between 18 and 35 years old who had mild COVID-19 (a few samples of this study predate the infection). Cell type and time point are not known. Each CDR3 is given with its conserved first and last residue. D genes are given only for firm matches. Only some rows state a clone size, as once, few, many or a class for expanded clones.

size: NA; length: 15; V: TRBV7-2; D: TRBD1; J: TRBJ2-1; CDR3: CASSSGQGAIGEQFF; DNA: TGTGCCAGCAGCTCGGGACAGGGGGCCATCGGTGAGCAGTTCTTC
size: NA; length: 14; V: TRBV6-2/TRBV6-3; D: NA; J: TRBJ2-3; CDR3: CASSSHGEADTQYF; DNA: TGTGCCAGCAGTTCCCATGGGGAGGCAGATACGCAGTATTTT
size: few; length: 16; V: TRBV20-1; D: TRBD2; J: TRBJ2-3; CDR3: CSARATSGGGGDTQYF; DNA: TGCAGTGCTAGAGCAACTAGCGGGGGGGGTGGAGATACGCAGTATTTT
size: NA; length: 15; V: TRBV5-1; D: TRBD1; J: TRBJ2-5; CDR3: CASSPGTGSQETQYF; DNA: TGCGCCAGCAGCCCTGGGACAGGGTCTCAAGAGACCCAGTACTTC
size: NA; length: 15; V: TRBV7-8; D: TRBD2; J: TRBJ2-1; CDR3: CASSSGGGIYNEQFF; DNA: TGTGCCAGCAGCTCGGGGGGGGGCATATACAATGAGCAGTTCTTC
size: NA; length: 15; V: TRBV14; D: NA; J: TRBJ1-6; CDR3: CASSQNRRINSPLHF; DNA: TGTGCCAGCAGCCAAAATCGTCGGATAAATTCACCCCTCCACTTT
size: few; length: 14; V: TRBV12-3/TRBV12-4; D: NA; J: TRBJ1-3; CDR3: CASSYRSSGNTIYF; DNA: TGTGCCAGCAGTTACAGGAGCTCTGGAAACACCATATATTTT
size: NA; length: 14; V: TRBV29-1; D: NA; J: TRBJ2-5; CDR3: CSVELVLATETQYF; DNA: TGCAGCGTTGAACTAGTCCTAGCGACGGAGACCCAGTACTTC
size: few; length: 15; V: TRBV10-3; D: NA; J: TRBJ1-5; CDR3: CAISEFGTGHQPQHF; DNA: TGTGCCATCAGTGAGTTTGGTACAGGGCATCAGCCCCAGCATTTT
size: few; length: 14; V: TRBV7-2; D: NA; J: TRBJ2-3; CDR3: CASSFRLVFPTQYF; DNA: TGTGCCAGCAGCTTTCGACTAGTCTTCCCTACGCAGTATTTT
size: few; length: 15; V: TRBV9; D: TRBD1; J: TRBJ2-3; CDR3: CASSARQGGTDTQYF; DNA: TGTGCCAGCAGCGCGCGACAGGGCGGCACAGATACGCAGTATTTT
size: many; length: 13; V: TRBV24-1; D: NA; J: TRBJ2-5; CDR3: CATRSGAGETQYF; DNA: TGTGCCACCCGTTCCGGGGCCGGAGAGACCCAGTACTTC
size: NA; length: 14; V: TRBV4-1; D: NA; J: TRBJ1-1; CDR3: CASSQVSGDTEAFF; DNA: TGCGCCAGCAGCCAAGTTAGTGGGGACACTGAAGCTTTCTTT
size: NA; length: 13; V: TRBV19; D: NA; J: TRBJ1-6; CDR3: CASRVFVDSPLHF; DNA: TGTGCCAGTAGGGTGTTCGTGGATTCACCCCTCCACTTT
size: NA; length: 16; V: TRBV27; D: NA; J: TRBJ1-6; CDR3: CASSLYGGSYNSPLHF; DNA: TGTGCCAGCAGTTTATACGGGGGCTCCTATAATTCACCCCTCCACTTT
size: NA; length: 14; V: TRBV6-1; D: NA; J: TRBJ2-1; CDR3: CASSDRDGHNEQFF; DNA: TGTGCCAGCAGTGATCGGGACGGTCACAATGAGCAGTTCTTC
size: NA; length: 14; V: TRBV29-1; D: NA; J: TRBJ1-3; CDR3: CSVLTGMGGNTIYF; DNA: TGCAGCGTCCTTACAGGGATGGGAGGAAACACCATATATTTT
size: once; length: 13; V: TRBV5-1; D: NA; J: TRBJ1-2; CDR3: CASSPADSDGYTF; DNA: TGCGCCAGCAGCCCAGCCGACAGTGACGGCTACACCTTC
size: NA; length: 15; V: TRBV20-1; D: NA; J: TRBJ2-1; CDR3: CSAGGASTGYNEQFF; DNA: TGCAGTGCTGGGGGTGCGTCGACAGGTTACAATGAGCAGTTCTTC
size: NA; length: 15; V: TRBV12-3/TRBV12-4; D: NA; J: TRBJ1-3; CDR3: CASSFPGASGNTIYF; DNA: TGTGCCAGCAGCTTCCCAGGGGCCTCTGGAAACACCATATATTTT
size: NA; length: 16; V: TRBV6-5; D: TRBD2; J: TRBJ2-3; CDR3: CASSYAAGASTDTQYF; DNA: TGTGCCAGCAGTTACGCAGCGGGGGCTTCCACAGATACGCAGTATTTT
size: few; length: 19; V: TRBV7-4; D: TRBD1; J: TRBJ1-3; CDR3: CASSSQLRTGCCSGNTIYF; DNA: TGTGCCAGCAGCTCGCAACTACGGACAGGGTGCTGCTCTGGAAACACCATATATTTT
size: NA; length: 14; V: TRBV5-1; D: NA; J: TRBJ1-1; CDR3: CASSLLLADTEAFF; DNA: TGCGCCAGCAGCTTGCTCTTGGCGGACACTGAAGCTTTCTTT
size: NA; length: 13; V: TRBV4-2; D: TRBD1; J: TRBJ1-2; CDR3: CASSSDREYGYTF; DNA: TGTGCCAGCAGCAGCGACAGGGAATATGGCTACACCTTC
size: NA; length: 16; V: TRBV10-3; D: NA; J: TRBJ2-7; CDR3: CASGSFNRRAYYEQYF; DNA: TGTGCCAGTGGGAGCTTTAATCGCAGGGCCTACTACGAGCAGTACTTC